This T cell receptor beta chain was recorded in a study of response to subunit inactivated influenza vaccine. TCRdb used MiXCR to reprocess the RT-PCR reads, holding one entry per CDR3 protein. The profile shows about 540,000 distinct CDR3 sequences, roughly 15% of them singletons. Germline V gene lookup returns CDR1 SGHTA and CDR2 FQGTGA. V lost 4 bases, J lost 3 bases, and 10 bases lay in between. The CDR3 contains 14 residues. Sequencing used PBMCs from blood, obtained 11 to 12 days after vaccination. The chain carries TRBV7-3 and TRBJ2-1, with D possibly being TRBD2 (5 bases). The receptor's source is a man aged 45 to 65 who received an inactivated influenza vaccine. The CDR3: CASSYGLIYNEQFF. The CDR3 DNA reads TGTGCCAGCAGCTACGGACTGATCTACAATGAGCAGTTCTTC.